Each of the 6 T cell receptor beta chains below was sequenced from the same sample in a study of identical twins. One entry per CDR3 protein results from TCRdb running MiXCR on the 5' RACE reads. The sample consists of around 510,000 distinct CDR3 sequences, 14% of them appearing once. These data also featured in a second study, about yellow fever vaccine responses in identical twins.

Material for sequencing was CD4+ T cells sorted from blood. The source is a woman between 18 and 29 years old in good health.

This clonotype was counted only a few times. V is TRBV20-1 and J is TRBJ2-4; 8 bases fit TRBD1. V lost 4 bases and J lost 2; bases outside the gene matches: 7. The CDR3 spans 15 residues. Germline lookup yields CDR1 DFQATT and CDR2 SNEGSKA (reference sequence). This CDR3 reads CSAIPGQASKNIQYF. CDR3 sequence (DNA): TGCAGTGCTATACCGGGACAGGCCTCCAAAAACATTCAGTACTTC.

This clonotype was found a few times. J is TRBJ1-1 and V is TRBV10-3; no clear D gene. Germline lookup yields CDR1 ENHRY and CDR2 SYGVKD. This CDR3 has 11 amino acids. V was pared by 10 bases and J by 7 bases, with 13 bases between. This chain's CDR3 is CATGDQLEAFF. Here the CDR3 DNA reads TGTGCCACAGGAGATCAACTTGAAGCTTTCTTT.

This clonotype was counted between two and nine times. This chain uses TRBV3-1 with TRBJ1-6; D is undetermined. The CDR3 is 13 residues long. In germline, CDR1 is LGHDT, CDR2 YNNKEL (reference sequence). V shed 0 bases and J shed 7 bases, with 4 bases lying between them. CDR3 DNA: TGTGCCAGCAGCCAAGATCGAAATTCACCCCTCCACTTT. It encodes CASSQDRNSPLHF.

This clonotype appeared a few times. The chain recombines TRBV29-1 with TRBJ2-7; TRBD1 matches 9 bases. V was pared by 7 bases and J by 2 bases, with 6 bases of the junction left unmatched. Per the germline V gene, CDR1 is SQVTM and CDR2 is ANQGSEA. The CDR3 runs to 13 residues. The DNA of the CDR3 is TGCAGCGGAAAACAGGGGGCCACCTACGAGCAGTACTTC. Protein product: CSGKQGATYEQYF.

This clonotype was observed a few times. The rearrangement uses TRBV10-3 and TRBJ2-7; TRBD1 matches at 8 bases. V lost 4 bases and J lost 3; bases outside the gene matches: 2. The CDR3 extends over 13 amino acids. Per the germline V gene, CDR1 is ENHRY and CDR2 is SYGVKD. The CDR3 nucleotides read TGTGCCATCAGTGGGGACAGGAGCTACGAGCAGTACTTC. This translates into CAISGDRSYEQYF.

This clonotype has just a few counts. The chain links TRBV20-1 to TRBJ2-1; D call uncertain. CDR1 DFQATT and CDR2 SNEGSKA come from the germline V gene (reference sequence). V dropped 0 bases and J dropped 10 bases, with 22 bases sitting between them. The CDR3 runs 16 residues. The DNA for the CDR3 is TGCAGTGCTAGAGATATCGACTCCCTCTCAATGAGAGAGCAGTTCTTC. Amino acids: CSARDIDSLSMREQFF.